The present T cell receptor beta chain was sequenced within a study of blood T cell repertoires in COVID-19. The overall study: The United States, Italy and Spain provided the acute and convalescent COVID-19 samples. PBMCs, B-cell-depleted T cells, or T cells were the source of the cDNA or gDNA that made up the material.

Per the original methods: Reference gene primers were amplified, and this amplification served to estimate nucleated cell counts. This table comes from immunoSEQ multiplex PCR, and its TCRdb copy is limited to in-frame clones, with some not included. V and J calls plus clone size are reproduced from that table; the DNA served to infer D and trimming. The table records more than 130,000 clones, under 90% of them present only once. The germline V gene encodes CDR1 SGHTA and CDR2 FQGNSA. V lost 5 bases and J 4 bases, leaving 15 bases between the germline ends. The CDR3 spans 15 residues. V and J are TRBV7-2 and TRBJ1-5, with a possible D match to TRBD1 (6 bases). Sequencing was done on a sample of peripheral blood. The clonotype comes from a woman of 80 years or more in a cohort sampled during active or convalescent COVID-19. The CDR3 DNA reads TGTGCCAGCAGCCCCCTACAGGGTCATAATCAGCCCCAGCATTTT. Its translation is CASSPLQGHNQPQHF.